This T cell receptor beta chain was captured in a study of T cells expressing NK-cell markers. This CDR3 contains 15 residues. Germline CDR1 reads DFQATT; CDR2 reads SNEGSKA (reference sequence). TCRdb reprocessed the 5' RACE reads; each CDR3 protein has one entry and no DNA is given. This table holds 200,000 to 300,000 distinct CDR3 sequences. This clonotype was sampled from a woman aged 18 to 75 in good health. Sequenced input: blood T cells: a sorted CD56 or NKG2C T cell subset, CD4+ or CD8+ T cells, or bulk PBMC T cells (not recorded which). This chain uses TRBV20-1 with TRBJ2-1; TCRdb's D call of TRBD1 is untestable without DNA. This chain's CDR3 is CSAEPRDRVHDEQFF.